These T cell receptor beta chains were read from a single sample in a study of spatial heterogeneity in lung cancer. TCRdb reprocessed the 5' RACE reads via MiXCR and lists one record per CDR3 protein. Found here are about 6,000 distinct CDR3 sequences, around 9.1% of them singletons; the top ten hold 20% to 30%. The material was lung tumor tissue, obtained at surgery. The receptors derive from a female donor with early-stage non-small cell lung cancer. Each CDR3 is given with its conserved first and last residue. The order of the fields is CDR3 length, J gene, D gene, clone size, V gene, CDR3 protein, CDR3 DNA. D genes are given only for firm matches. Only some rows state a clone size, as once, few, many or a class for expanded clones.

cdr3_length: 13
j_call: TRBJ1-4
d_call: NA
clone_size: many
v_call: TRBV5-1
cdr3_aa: CASSSLQGEKLFF
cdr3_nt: TGCGCCAGCTCGAGTTTGCAAGGGGAAAAACTGTTTTTT

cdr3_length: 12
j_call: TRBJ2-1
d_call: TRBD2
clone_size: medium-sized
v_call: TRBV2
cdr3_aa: CATGPGEGEQFF
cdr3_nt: TGTGCCACCGGGCCCGGGGAGGGTGAGCAGTTCTTC

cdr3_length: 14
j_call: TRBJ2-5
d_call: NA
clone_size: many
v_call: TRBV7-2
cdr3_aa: CASSRAGNQETQYF
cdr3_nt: TGTGCCAGCAGCCGGGCGGGGAACCAAGAGACCCAGTACTTC

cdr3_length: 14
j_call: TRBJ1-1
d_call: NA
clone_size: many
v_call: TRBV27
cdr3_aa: CASSLGRVNTEAFF
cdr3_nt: TGTGCCAGCAGTTTAGGCAGGGTGAACACTGAAGCTTTCTTT

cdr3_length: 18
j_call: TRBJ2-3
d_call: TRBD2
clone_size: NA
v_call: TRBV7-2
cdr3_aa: CASSLSGLAGGFTDTQYF
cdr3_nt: TGTGCCAGCAGCTTAAGCGGACTAGCGGGGGGATTCACAGATACGCAGTATTTT

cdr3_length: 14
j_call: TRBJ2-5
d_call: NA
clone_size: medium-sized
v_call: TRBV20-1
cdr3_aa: CSARDLQGRETQYF
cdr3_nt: TGCAGTGCTAGAGATCTGCAGGGGAGAGAGACCCAGTACTTC

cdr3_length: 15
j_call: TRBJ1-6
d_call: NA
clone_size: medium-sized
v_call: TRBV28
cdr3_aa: CASNPQPQGNSPLHF
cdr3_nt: TGTGCCAGCAACCCTCAACCACAGGGAAATTCACCCCTCCACTTT

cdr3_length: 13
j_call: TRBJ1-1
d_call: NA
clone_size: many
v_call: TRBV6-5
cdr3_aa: CASSYKGGTEAFF
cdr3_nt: TGTGCCAGCAGTTACAAGGGGGGCACTGAAGCTTTCTTT

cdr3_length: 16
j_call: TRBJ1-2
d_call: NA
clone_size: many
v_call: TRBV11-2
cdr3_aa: CASSLDGQGTHRGYTF
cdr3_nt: TGTGCCAGCAGCTTAGATGGTCAGGGCACCCACCGCGGCTACACCTTC

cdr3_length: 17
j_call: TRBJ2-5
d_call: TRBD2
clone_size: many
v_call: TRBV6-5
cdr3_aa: CASSFRWGGLYQETQYF
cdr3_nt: TGTGCCAGCAGTTTCAGGTGGGGGGGATTGTACCAAGAGACCCAGTACTTC

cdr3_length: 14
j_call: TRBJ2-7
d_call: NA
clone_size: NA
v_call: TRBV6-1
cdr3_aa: CASSADWSSYEQYF
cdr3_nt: TGTGCCAGCAGTGCCGACTGGAGCTCCTACGAGCAGTACTTC

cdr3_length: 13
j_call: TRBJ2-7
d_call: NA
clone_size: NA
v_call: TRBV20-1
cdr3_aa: CSARDSRHYEQYF
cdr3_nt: TGCAGTGCTAGAGATAGTCGACACTACGAGCAGTACTTC

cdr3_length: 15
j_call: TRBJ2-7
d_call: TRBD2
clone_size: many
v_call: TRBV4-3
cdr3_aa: CASSQGSGLASEQYF
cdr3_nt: TGCGCCAGCAGCCAAGGCTCGGGACTAGCGTCCGAGCAGTACTTC

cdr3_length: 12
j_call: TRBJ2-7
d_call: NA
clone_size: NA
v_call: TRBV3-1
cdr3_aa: CASSPTSYEQYF
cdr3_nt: TGTGCCAGCAGCCCCACCTCCTACGAGCAGTACTTC

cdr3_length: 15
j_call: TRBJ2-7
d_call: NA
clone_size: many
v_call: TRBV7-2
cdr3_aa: CASSPMGRVAAEQYF
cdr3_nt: TGTGCCAGCAGCCCGATGGGACGGGTAGCAGCCGAGCAGTACTTC

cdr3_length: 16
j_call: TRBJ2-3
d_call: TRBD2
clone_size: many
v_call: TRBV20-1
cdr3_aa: CSARELRRGEVDTQYF
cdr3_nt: TGCAGTGCTAGAGAGTTACGGCGGGGGGAGGTAGATACGCAGTATTTT

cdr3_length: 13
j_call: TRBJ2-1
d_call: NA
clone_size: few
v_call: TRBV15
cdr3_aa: CATSRDKVGEQFF
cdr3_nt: TGTGCCACCAGCAGAGATAAGGTCGGTGAGCAGTTCTTC